Detailed here is one T cell receptor beta chain. The antigen remains unidentified. This sample is drawn from a study of a mutant IDH1 vaccine in newly diagnosed glioma. The CDR3 sequence is 14 residues long. Trimming removed 5 bases from V and 0 bases from J, with 8 bases in between. Germline V gene sequence: CDR1 MNHEY, CDR2 SMNVEV (reference sequence). Indicated time point: week 11, during vaccination. Alongside topical imiquimod, each dose of vaccine comprised 300 ug of mutant IDH1 20-mer peptide. Produced via immunoSEQ multiplex PCR; TCRdb's table is partial and in-frame only. The table has about 120,000 clones, roughly 88% seen once; the top ten hold 0.6% to 0.7%.

The clonotype originates from a woman in her forties or fifties with glioma. The sample in question was PBMCs, obtained from a glioma patient whose treatment included an IDH1 peptide vaccine. The chain is built from TRBV27 and TRBJ1-5, with D unresolved. CDR3 residues: CASSLLSSNQPQHF. DNA of the CDR3: TGTGCCAGCAGTCTACTGAGTAGCAATCAGCCCCAGCATTTT.